The clone carrying this T cell receptor beta chain was seen a few times. Its cognate antigen is unknown. Via MiXCR, TCRdb re-called the reads, giving one row per CDR3 protein. Among some 130,000 distinct CDR3 sequences listed, more than 20% were seen once. The CDR3 is made up of 16 amino acids. The germline V gene has CDR1 ENHRY and CDR2 SYGVKD. V was clipped by 5 bases and J by 8 bases; unmatched bases: 7. The data originate from a study of T cell repertoires in cytomegalovirus infection. On the study more broadly: Through public TCR beta signatures, both CMV infection and matching HLA type were indicated. General study points: Adding up the frequency of public TCR beta families identified people who carried CMV plus the relevant HLA. Clonotype analysis showed dominance of the ex vivo response by HLA-C-restricted CMV-specific TCR beta clonotypes.

The rearrangement links TRBV10-3 to TRBJ2-1; 15 nucleotides agree with TRBD2. The sample comprised PBMCs, sequenced either directly or after in vitro stimulation (not recorded which). The sequence was obtained from a human donor in good health (CMV status not recorded). Some clones in this sample may be carry-over from other donors' samples. This chain's CDR3 is CAISKAGTSGRYEQFF. CDR3 nucleotide sequence: TGTGCCATCAGTAAAGCCGGGACTAGCGGGAGGTATGAGCAGTTCTTC.